This TCR beta chain came from a study of radiotherapy plus CTLA-4 blockade in lung cancer. The V gene's germline CDR1 is GTSNPN and CDR2 SVGIG (reference sequence). The ends were cut back, 1 base at V and 2 bases at J, with 12 bases in the middle. This CDR3 is built from 15 residues. Some clones are missing from TCRdb's copy, which holds only in-frame ones; the method was immunoSEQ multiplex PCR. Among about 120,000 clones, 78% were seen once, and the ten largest hold over 4%. The sequencing used peripheral blood, collected from a patient treated with radiotherapy plus ipilimumab. This clonotype originated in a human donor with non-small cell lung cancer who had a partial response to radiotherapy plus ipilimumab. V usage is TRBV30 and J usage is TRBJ1-5; maybe TRBD1 (6 bases). CDR3 nucleotides: TGTGCCTGGAGTGCCGGGACACCCGGCAATCAGCCCCAGCATTTT. Its translation is CAWSAGTPGNQPQHF.